Following are 12 T cell receptor beta chains from one sample sequenced in a study of T cell responses to AZD1222 COVID-19 vaccine. Here immunoSEQ multiplex PCR was the method, and the copy in TCRdb shows in-frame clones only, minus some. Of approximately 99,000 clones listed, about 85% are singletons. The sample was peripheral blood, taken on day 0 of AZD1222 vaccination. The receptors shown here come from an adult in good health.

The chain uses TRBV7-9 and TRBJ1-2; 7 positions match TRBD1. Germline V gives CDR1 SEHNR, CDR2 FQNEAQ (reference sequence). V shed 10 bases, J shed 14 bases, and the junction held 22 bases outside the gene matches. The CDR3 sequence is 14 residues long. The CDR3 reads CAKDRVGAPNGGTF. DNA of the CDR3: TGTGCCAAAGACAGGGTTGGTGCCCCCAATGGGGGGACCTTC.

The V and J genes are TRBV2 and TRBJ2-3; a possible D gene is TRBD1 (6 bases). The germline gives CDR1 SNHLY, CDR2 FYNNEI. This CDR3 contains 14 residues. Trimming removed 1 base from V and 1 base from J, with 6 bases in between. The CDR3 loop is CASSEGTGTDTQYF. The CDR3 coding sequence is TGTGCCAGCAGTGAAGGGACAGGCACAGATACGCAGTATTTT.

This chain joins TRBV5-4 and TRBJ2-3; TRBD2 matches 8 bases. J gave up 5 bases and V 4 bases, and 15 bases lay outside the gene matches. In germline, CDR1 is SGHNT, CDR2 YYREEE (reference sequence). The CDR3 sequence is 17 residues long. The CDR3 DNA reads as TGTGCCAGCAGCGCCGGCGGTCCCCGGGGGGGGAAAGATACGCAGTATTTT. Residues: CASSAGGPRGGKDTQYF.

The chain links TRBV19 to TRBJ1-5; D is unclear. CDR1 and CDR2 (germline): LNHDA, SQIVND (reference sequence). The V end was cut by 2 bases, the J end by 6 bases, with 8 bases between. The CDR3 covers 13 residues. The DNA for the CDR3 is TGTGCCAGTAGTATATGGACTCTTCAGCCCCAGCATTTT. As protein: CASSIWTLQPQHF.

This clone has a single count. This chain connects TRBV7-9 to TRBJ2-1; 12 bases fit TRBD1. Trimming cost V 1 base and J 12 bases; bases outside gene matches: 4. This CDR3 spans 14 amino acids. Germline-derived CDR1 and CDR2 are SEHNR and FQNEAQ (reference sequence). DNA of the CDR3: TGTGCCAGCAGCTTAGGGGGACAGGGGGCTTCGCAGTTCTTC. Its translation: CASSLGGQGASQFF.

The rearrangement joins TRBV7-2 to TRBJ2-5, with D perhaps given as TRBD1 or TRBD2 (6 bases each). Germline V gives CDR1 SGHTA, CDR2 FQGNSA. V lost 1 base and J 4 bases, leaving 10 bases between the germline ends. This CDR3 is built from 14 residues. This CDR3 reads CASSLGGAGETQYF. DNA for the CDR3: TGTGCCAGCAGCTTAGGGGGGGCGGGAGAGACCCAGTACTTC.

This clone was detected only a few times. The chain joins TRBV10-2 to TRBJ1-3, with 7 positions matching TRBD1. The CDR3 extends over 16 amino acids. CDR1 and CDR2 (germline): WSHSY, SAAADI. V lost 2 bases, J lost 0 bases, and 4 bases stayed unmatched. The DNA for the CDR3 is TGCGCCAGCAGTGAGGTTACAGGGGTCTCTGGAAACACCATATATTTT. Its translation: CASSEVTGVSGNTIYF.

The rearrangement uses TRBV11-2 and TRBJ2-7; weak D call: TRBD1 (6 bases). Trimming stripped 5 bases from V and 2 bases from J, with 13 bases between. This CDR3 region has 14 residues. Germline V gives CDR1 SGHAT, CDR2 FQNNGV. CDR3 bases: TGTGCCAGCAGCCAGACAGGCGGTGCCTACGAGCAGTACTTC. This gives the protein CASSQTGGAYEQYF.

This clone was recorded a few times. The CDR3 protein is CSVEDLGVGYTF. The CDR3 bases are TGCAGCGTTGAAGATCTAGGGGTCGGCTACACCTTC. V gene TRBV29-1 combines with J gene TRBJ1-2; a weak D match, TRBD1 (5 bases). The germline V gene encodes CDR1 SQVTM and CDR2 ANQGSEA. This CDR3 spans 12 amino acids. The V and J ends lost 0 bases and 8 bases respectively, with 10 bases between them. The full variable domain, rest sourced from reference TRBV29-1 and TRBJ1-2, is SAVISQKPSRDICQRGTSLTIQCQVDSQVTMMFWYRQQPGQSLTLIATANQGSEATYESGFVIDKFPISRPNLTFSTLTVSNMSPEDSSIYLCSVEDLGVGYTFGSGTRLTVV.

The V and J genes are TRBV11-2 and TRBJ2-3, with D uncertain. This CDR3 contains 13 residues. Trimming removed 2 bases from V and 0 bases from J, with 3 bases in between. Looked up from germline, CDR1 is SGHAT and CDR2 is FQNNGV. CDR3 loop: CASSLPSTDTQYF. The CDR3, as DNA: TGTGCCAGCAGCTTACCTAGCACAGATACGCAGTATTTT.

The chain has TRBV5-1 and TRBJ2-7; TRBD2 aligns across 11 bases. The CDR3 is made up of 16 amino acids. Losses at the gene ends were 3 bases for V and 6 bases for J; bases not matched to a gene: 11. From germline, CDR1 is SGHRS and CDR2 YFSETQ. This chain's CDR3 is CASSSGASGGPLEQYF. The CDR3 region has the DNA TGCGCCAGCAGCTCGGGGGCTAGCGGGGGGCCCCTCGAGCAGTACTTC.

J is TRBJ1-3 and V is TRBV6-5; D is unresolved. Between the trimmed V and J ends, which lost 7 bases and 2 bases, there was a span of 12 bases. The CDR3 consists of 14 residues. From germline, CDR1 is MNHEY and CDR2 SVGAGI. The CDR3 loop reads CASTDPGAGNTIYF. CDR3 nucleotide sequence: TGTGCCAGCACCGACCCGGGCGCTGGAAACACCATATATTTT.